These T cell receptor beta chains were read from a single sample in a study of blood T cell repertoires in COVID-19. Measured with immunoSEQ multiplex PCR; TCRdb has only the in-frame clones, and not every one. Of around 280,000 clones listed, around 88% were seen once; the top ten hold approximately 6%. Input material: PBMCs or T cells enriched from blood (not recorded which). The receptors were sampled from a woman between 40 and 50 years old who had recovered from COVID-19. The CDR3 runs from the conserved cysteine through the conserved F or W. Each record gives: D gene, J gene, V gene, clone size, CDR3 protein, CDR3 DNA. D genes are given only for firm matches. Rows give clone size only sometimes, using once, few, many, or a class for an expanded clone.

.	TRBJ2-3	TRBV27	.	CASSLAGRNTDTQYF	TGTGCCAGCAGTTTAGCGGGAAGGAACACAGATACGCAGTATTTT
.	TRBJ2-7	TRBV27	.	CASSLSGGTYEQYF	TGTGCCAGCAGTTTATCCGGGGGAACCTACGAGCAGTACTTC
.	TRBJ1-5	TRBV5-6	.	CASSGGGTNQPQHF	TGTGCCAGCAGCGGCGGCGGGACCAATCAGCCCCAGCATTTT
.	TRBJ1-3	TRBV7-2	.	CASSLTGDTIYF	TGTGCCAGCAGCCTGACGGGGGACACCATATATTTT
.	TRBJ2-2	TRBV7-2	.	CASSLDLVGELFF	TGTGCCAGCAGCCTGGACTTAGTTGGGGAGCTGTTTTTT
.	TRBJ2-3	TRBV4-3	.	CASSQDSALRDTQYF	TGCGCCAGCAGCCAGGATAGCGCTCTCCGAGATACGCAGTATTTT
TRBD1	TRBJ1-4	TRBV2	.	CASSVGQNEKLFF	TGTGCCAGCAGTGTGGGACAGAATGAAAAACTGTTTTTT
.	TRBJ1-1	TRBV21-1	.	CASSTQVKLTGANTEAFF	TGTGCCAGCAGCACCCAGGTTAAATTGACAGGGGCGAACACTGAAGCTTTCTTT
.	TRBJ2-1	TRBV4-1	.	CASSPGQGSYNEQFF	TGCGCCAGCAGCCCGGGACAAGGTTCCTACAATGAGCAGTTCTTC
.	TRBJ1-5	TRBV2	.	CASSEEGGGNQPQHF	TGTGCCAGCAGTGAAGAAGGAGGAGGCAATCAGCCCCAGCATTTT
.	TRBJ1-6	TRBV27	once	CASSLSYNSPLHF	TGTGCCAGCAGCCTGTCGTATAATTCACCCCTCCACTTT
TRBD1	TRBJ2-7	TRBV30	.	CAWTTGGVYEQYF	TGTGCCTGGACCACAGGGGGCGTCTACGAGCAGTACTTC
.	TRBJ2-7	TRBV4-1	.	CASSQANGQSYEQYF	TGCGCCAGCAGCCAAGCTAACGGACAGTCCTACGAGCAGTACTTC
TRBD2	TRBJ2-1	TRBV11-1	.	CASSVSGSSHYNEQFF	TGTGCCAGCAGCGTTAGCGGGAGTTCACATTACAATGAGCAGTTCTTC
.	TRBJ2-2	TRBV28	.	CGAGGPNTGELFF	TGTGGTGCCGGGGGACCGAACACCGGGGAGCTGTTTTTT
.	TRBJ1-2	TRBV2	.	CASKAGGNYGYTF	TGTGCCAGCAAAGCAGGAGGAAACTATGGCTACACCTTC
.	TRBJ2-3	TRBV27	.	CASSFERELDTQYF	TGTGCCAGCAGTTTTGAACGGGAGCTAGATACGCAGTATTTT
TRBD2	TRBJ2-5	TRBV7-2	few	CASSLSSGRVRETQYF	TGTGCCAGCAGCCTCTCTAGCGGGAGGGTTAGAGAGACCCAGTACTTC
.	TRBJ2-7	TRBV2	.	CASSDDPYTVHLF	TGTGCCAGCAGTGACGACCCCTATACAGTTCACCTCTTC
.	TRBJ1-6	TRBV27	.	CASSSGFEGSPLHF	TGTGCCAGCAGTTCCGGCTTCGAGGGTTCACCCCTCCACTTT
TRBD2	TRBJ2-1	TRBV30	few	CAWSHTTGTRKDSSYNEQFF	TGTGCCTGGAGCCACACTACCGGGACTAGAAAGGATAGCTCCTACAATGAGCAGTTCTTC
.	TRBJ2-1	TRBV10-1	.	CASSELVGGEQFF	TGCGCCAGCAGTGAGCTAGTGGGGGGTGAGCAGTTCTTC
.	TRBJ1-2	TRBV11-2	.	CASSLTTYGYTF	TGTGCCAGCAGCTTGACTACATATGGCTACACCTTC
TRBD1	TRBJ2-7	TRBV28	few	CASGDSIYEQYF	TGTGCCAGTGGGGACAGTATCTACGAGCAGTACTTC
TRBD2	TRBJ2-7	TRBV9	.	CASSVGGGLYEQYF	TGTGCCAGCAGCGTTGGGGGAGGGCTCTACGAGCAGTACTTC
.	TRBJ1-4	TRBV5-8	.	CASSNGGAREKLFF	TGTGCCAGCAGTAACGGGGGGGCCAGGGAAAAACTGTTTTTT
.	TRBJ2-3	TRBV2	.	CASTSTRLAGTDTQYF	TGTGCCAGCACTTCTACTCGACTCGCCGGCACAGATACGCAGTATTTT
TRBD1	TRBJ2-7	TRBV6-1	.	CASSDGQGGFYEQYF	TGTGCCAGCAGTGACGGACAGGGAGGCTTCTACGAGCAGTACTTC
.	TRBJ1-2	TRBV7-2	.	CASSEGVNYGYTF	TGTGCCAGCAGCGAAGGGGTTAACTATGGCTACACCTTC
TRBD1	TRBJ2-7	TRBV5-1	.	CASSLAYRGLLEQYF	TGCGCCAGCAGCTTGGCCTACAGGGGGTTGCTCGAGCAGTACTTC
TRBD1	TRBJ2-7	TRBV4-3	.	CASSPENRQGFGEQYF	TGCGCCAGCAGCCCAGAAAACCGACAGGGGTTCGGCGAGCAGTACTTC
.	TRBJ2-7	TRBV19	.	CASTFTGCEQYF	TGTGCCAGCACCTTTACAGGGTGCGAGCAGTACTTC
TRBD2	TRBJ2-5	TRBV7-2	.	CASSLGLAGGSETQYF	TGTGCCAGCAGCTTGGGACTAGCGGGCGGATCAGAGACCCAGTACTTC
.	TRBJ2-5	TRBV7-9	.	CASNMGIPGETQYF	TGTGCCAGCAACATGGGTATTCCGGGAGAGACCCAGTACTTC
.	TRBJ1-5	TRBV24-1	.	CATSDSEGGGQPQHF	TGTGCCACCAGTGACTCCGAAGGGGGTGGACAGCCCCAGCATTTT
.	TRBJ2-1	TRBV7-2	.	CASSFSDNPYNEQFF	TGTGCCAGCAGCTTTTCGGACAACCCCTACAATGAGCAGTTCTTC
.	TRBJ2-5	TRBV7-2	once	CASSLQGLGTQYF	TGTGCCAGCAGCTTACAGGGTCTCGGGACCCAGTACTTC
.	TRBJ1-3	TRBV6-5	.	CASSLEGNTIYF	TGTGCCAGCAGTTTAGAAGGAAACACCATATATTTT
.	TRBJ2-3	TRBV29-1	.	CSVEGGAPDTQYF	TGCAGCGTTGAGGGCGGGGCGCCAGATACGCAGTATTTT
.	TRBJ2-6	TRBV5-1	.	CASTQGVSGANVLTF	TGCGCCAGCACCCAAGGGGTATCTGGGGCCAACGTCCTGACTTTC
.	TRBJ1-3	TRBV4-1	.	CASSEEWGPNSGNTIYF	TGCGCCAGCAGCGAGGAGTGGGGCCCCAACTCTGGAAACACCATATATTTT
.	TRBJ2-5	TRBV3-1/TRBV3-2	.	CASSQRGQETQYF	TGTGCCAGCAGCCAACGGGGACAAGAGACCCAGTACTTC
.	TRBJ1-5	TRBV21-1	.	CAAFSPEVLIGNQPQHF	TGTGCCGCCTTCTCCCCAGAGGTTCTTATTGGCAATCAGCCCCAGCATTTT
.	TRBJ1-4	TRBV29-1	.	CSVGQASTNEKLFF	TGCAGCGTTGGACAGGCGTCAACTAATGAAAAACTGTTTTTT
.	TRBJ1-1	TRBV6-2/TRBV6-3	.	CASSEDTLNTEAFF	TGTGCCAGCAGCGAAGACACCTTGAACACTGAAGCTTTCTTT
.	TRBJ1-1	TRBV4-3	.	CASSQDSSGGTEAFF	TGCGCCAGCAGCCAAGATTCCAGTGGAGGCACTGAAGCTTTCTTT
.	TRBJ2-5	TRBV11-2	.	CACVRGETQYF	TGTGCCTGCGTAAGGGGAGAGACCCAGTACTTC
TRBD2	TRBJ2-1	TRBV28	.	CASSPSGRRGDEQFF	TGTGCCAGCAGTCCTAGCGGGAGGAGGGGGGATGAGCAGTTCTTC
.	TRBJ1-4	TRBV5-6	few	CASSLKSRQLFF	TGTGCCAGCAGCTTAAAGTCTCGACAGCTGTTTTTT
.	TRBJ2-7	TRBV9	.	CASSRGSYEQYF	TGTGCCAGCAGCAGGGGCTCCTACGAGCAGTACTTC
.	TRBJ1-5	TRBV19	.	CASSQDRGYSNQPQHF	TGTGCCAGTAGTCAGGACAGAGGATATAGCAATCAGCCCCAGCATTTT